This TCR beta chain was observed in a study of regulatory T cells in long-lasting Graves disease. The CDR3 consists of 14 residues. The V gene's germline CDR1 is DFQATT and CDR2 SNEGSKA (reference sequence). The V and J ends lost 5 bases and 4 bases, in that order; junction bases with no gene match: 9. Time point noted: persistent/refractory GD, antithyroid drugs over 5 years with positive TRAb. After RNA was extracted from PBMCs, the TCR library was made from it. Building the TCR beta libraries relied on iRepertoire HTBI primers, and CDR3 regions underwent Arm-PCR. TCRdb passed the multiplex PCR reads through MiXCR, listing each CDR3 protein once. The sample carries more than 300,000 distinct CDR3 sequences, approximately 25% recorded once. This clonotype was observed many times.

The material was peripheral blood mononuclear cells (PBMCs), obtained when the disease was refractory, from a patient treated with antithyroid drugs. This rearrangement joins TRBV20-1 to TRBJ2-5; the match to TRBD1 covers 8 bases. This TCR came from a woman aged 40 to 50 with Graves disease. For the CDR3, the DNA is TGCAGTGCTGGACAGGGCAAGTTTATAGAGACCCAGTACTTC. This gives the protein CSAGQGKFIETQYF.